These 13 T cell receptor beta chains were sequenced from one sample in a study of cytomegalovirus exposure and HLA in healthy donors. Amplification used 60 Vbeta primers and 13 Jbeta primers. Repertoires were generated with immunoSEQ multiplex PCR, while TCRdb's copy carries only in-frame clones and drops some. The sample holds some 150,000 clones; about 79% are singletons and the top ten take 5% to 7%. The sequencing sample was made of PBMCs. These receptor sequences come from a man aged 40-49 years in good health and CMV-seropositive.

The chain uses TRBV10-3 and TRBJ2-2, with 8 nucleotides matching TRBD2. There are 17 residues in the CDR3. In germline, CDR1 is ENHRY, CDR2 SYGVKD. V lost 5 bases, J lost 0 bases, and 8 bases stayed unmatched. CDR3 DNA: TGTGCCATCAGTCTGGTGGCGGGAGGTTCGAACACCGGGGAGCTGTTTTTT. It codes for CAISLVAGGSNTGELFF.

V and J are TRBV11-1 and TRBJ2-7; no clear D. The CDR3 has 11 residues. V was cut by 3 bases and J by 4 bases, with 4 bases left in between. CDR1 SGHAT and CDR2 FQDESV come from the germline V gene (reference sequence). CDR3 loop: CASSFRYEQYF. CDR3 coding DNA: TGTGCCAGCAGCTTCCGGTACGAGCAGTACTTC.

The chain uses TRBV11-1 and TRBJ2-4; 13 positions agree with TRBD2. V shed 4 bases and J 5 bases; nucleotides not matched to a gene: 5. This CDR3 has 16 amino acids. Germline CDR1 is SGHAT and CDR2 is FQDESV (reference sequence). The CDR3 nucleotides are TGTGCCAGCAGCTCCCCTACTAGCGGGAGGGAAAACATTCAGTACTTC. Protein: CASSSPTSGRENIQYF.

The chain is built from TRBV9 and TRBJ2-1; TRBD2 might be the D (7 bases). Trimming left V 5 bases short and J 6 bases short, with 9 bases between. Germline values: CDR1 SGDLS, CDR2 YYNGEE. CDR3 length equals 12 residues. As DNA, the CDR3 is TGTGCCAGCAGGGGAGGGGGCAATGAGCAGTTCTTC. The encoded protein is CASRGGGNEQFF.

This rearrangement joins TRBV5-5 to TRBJ2-1; D unresolved. Germline V gene lookup returns CDR1 SGHKS and CDR2 YYEKEE (reference sequence). CDR3 size: 14 residues. V dropped 1 base and J dropped 3 bases, with 8 bases sitting between them. Written as DNA, the CDR3 is TGTGCCAGCAGCTTGTCTTCAGGCTACAATGAGCAGTTCTTC. Translation: CASSLSSGYNEQFF.

This clone was detected once. V and J are TRBV5-1 and TRBJ1-5, with a weak D call TRBD1 (5 bases). Trimming took 4 bases from V and 7 from J, leaving 15 bases between them. Germline CDR1 is SGHRS and CDR2 is YFSETQ. The length of the CDR3 is 14 residues. CDR3 bases: TGCGCCAGCAGCGAAGGACATTCAGGACAGCCCCAGCATTTT. It encodes CASSEGHSGQPQHF. Combining the CDR3 with reference TRBV5-1 and TRBJ1-5 gives the whole variable domain KAGVTQTPRYLIKTRGQQVTLSCSPISGHRSVSWYQQTPGQGLQFLFEYFSETQRNKGNFPGRFSGRQFSNSRSEMNVSTLELGDSALYLCASSEGHSGQPQHFGDGTRLSIL.

The V gene is TRBV11-3, the J gene TRBJ2-7, with 7 positions matching TRBD1. V lost 4 bases and J lost 6; bases outside the gene matches: 6. Germline CDR1 is SGHNT and CDR2 is YENEEA. CDR3 length: 13 residues. The CDR3 sequence is CASSSYRDSEQYF. In DNA, the CDR3 is TGTGCCAGCAGCTCCTACCGGGACAGCGAGCAGTACTTC.

This rearrangement joins TRBV30 to TRBJ2-3; a weak D match, TRBD1 (5 bases). The CDR3 totals 12 residues. The germline V gene has CDR1 GTSNPN and CDR2 SVGIG (reference sequence). CDR3 amino acids: CVWARGTDTQYF. The CDR3, as DNA: TGTGTATGGGCCAGGGGCACAGATACGCAGTATTTT.

The genes are TRBV28 and TRBJ1-2, with D hard to call. Trimming cost V 6 bases and J 6 bases, with 11 bases left between them. The germline gives CDR1 MDHEN, CDR2 SYDVKM. The CDR3 has 12 residues. CDR3 sequence: CASSSLGNGYTF. CDR3 sequence (DNA): TGTGCCAGCAGCTCCCTCGGGAATGGCTACACCTTC.

The chain employs TRBV14 and TRBJ2-7, with unresolved D. Trimming took 2 bases from V and 5 from J, leaving 10 bases between them. The CDR3 length is 13 residues. Germline V gene data show CDR1 as SGHDN and CDR2 as FVKESK. CDR3 nucleotide sequence: TGTGCCAGCAGCCAACGACATCCTAACGAGCAGTACTTC. The encoded protein is CASSQRHPNEQYF.

The chain joins TRBV5-6 to TRBJ1-2; 9 nucleotides align to TRBD1. V was clipped by 4 bases and J by 1 base; unmatched bases: 5. CDR1 is SGHDT, CDR2 YYEEEE, per germline. The CDR3 spans 15 residues. Here the CDR3 DNA reads TGTGCCAGCAGCCCACCGACAGGGGGTAACTATGGCTACACCTTC. Translated: CASSPPTGGNYGYTF.

The rearrangement links TRBV11-2 to TRBJ2-2, with 10 bases that match TRBD2. The germline CDR1 and CDR2 sequences are SGHAT and FQNNGV. The CDR3 has 15 residues. The V and J ends lost 5 bases and 2 bases, in that order; junction bases with no gene match: 2. The CDR3 nucleotides are TGTGCCAGCAGCACTAGCGGGGCAAACACCGGGGAGCTGTTTTTT. It encodes CASSTSGANTGELFF.

The chain recombines TRBV27 with TRBJ1-2; weak D call: TRBD1 (5 bases). CDR3 size: 13 residues. Per germline, CDR1 MNHEY and CDR2 SMNVEV (reference sequence). V shed 8 bases and J shed 4 bases, with 14 bases lying between them. Here the CDR3 reads CASSKQGGYGYTF. The CDR3 DNA is TGTGCCAGCTCAAAGCAGGGAGGCTATGGCTACACCTTC.